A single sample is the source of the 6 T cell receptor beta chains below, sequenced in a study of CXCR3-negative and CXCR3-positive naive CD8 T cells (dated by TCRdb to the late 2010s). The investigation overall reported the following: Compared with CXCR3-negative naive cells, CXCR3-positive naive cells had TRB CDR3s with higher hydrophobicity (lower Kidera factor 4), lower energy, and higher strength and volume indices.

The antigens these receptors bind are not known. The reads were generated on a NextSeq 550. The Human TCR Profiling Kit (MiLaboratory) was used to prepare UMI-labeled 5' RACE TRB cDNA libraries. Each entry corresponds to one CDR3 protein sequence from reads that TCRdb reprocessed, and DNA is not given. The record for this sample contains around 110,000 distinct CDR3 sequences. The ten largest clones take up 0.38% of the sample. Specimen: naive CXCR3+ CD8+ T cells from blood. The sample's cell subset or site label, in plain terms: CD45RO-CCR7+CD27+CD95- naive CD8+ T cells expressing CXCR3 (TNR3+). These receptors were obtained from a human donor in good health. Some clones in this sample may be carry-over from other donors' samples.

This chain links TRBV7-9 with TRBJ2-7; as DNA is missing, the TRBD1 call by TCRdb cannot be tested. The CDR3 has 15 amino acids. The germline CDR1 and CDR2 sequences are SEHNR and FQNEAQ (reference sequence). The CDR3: CASSSPGTGVYEQYF.

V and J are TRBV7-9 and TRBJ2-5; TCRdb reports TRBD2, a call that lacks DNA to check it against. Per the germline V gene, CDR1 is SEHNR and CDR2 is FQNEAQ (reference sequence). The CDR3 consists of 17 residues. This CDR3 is CASSPSLGRLDQETQYF. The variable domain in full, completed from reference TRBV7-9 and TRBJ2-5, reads DTGVSQNPRHKITKRGQNVTFRCDPISEHNRLYWYRQTLGQGPEFLTYFQNEAQLEKSRLLSDRFSAERPKGSFSTLEIQRTEQGDSAMYLCASSPSLGRLDQETQYFGPGTRLLVL.

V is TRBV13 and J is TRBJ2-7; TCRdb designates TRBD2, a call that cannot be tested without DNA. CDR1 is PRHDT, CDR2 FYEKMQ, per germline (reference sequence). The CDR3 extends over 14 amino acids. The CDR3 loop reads CASSARGGSYEQYF.

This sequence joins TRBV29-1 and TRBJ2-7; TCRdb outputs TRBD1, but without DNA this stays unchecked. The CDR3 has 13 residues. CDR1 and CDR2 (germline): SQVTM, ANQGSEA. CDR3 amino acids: CSVTGTGSVEQYF.

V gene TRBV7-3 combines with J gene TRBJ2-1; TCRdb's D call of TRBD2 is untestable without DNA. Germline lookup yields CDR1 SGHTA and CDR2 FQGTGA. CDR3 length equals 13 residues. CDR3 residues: CASSLGVGDEQFF.

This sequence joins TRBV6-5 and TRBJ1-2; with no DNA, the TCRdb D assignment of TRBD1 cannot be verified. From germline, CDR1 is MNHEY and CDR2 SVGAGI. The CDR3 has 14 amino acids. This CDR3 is CASSWMGQDYGYTF.